The TCR beta chain described here comes from a study of shared clonotypes between healthy human individuals (dated by TCRdb to between 2020 and 2021). For the wider study: The cohort included three men and a couple of women between 18 and 49 years of age. For each donor, CD4 naive and CD4 memory were each given three plates, CD8 naive was given two plates, and CD8 memory was given one plate. Each donor's leukapheresis produced roughly between roughly 0.85 and 10 billion PBMCs. To estimate repertoire size and how much clonotypes are shared between individuals, the study performed deep sequencing of blood TCR repertoires from a handful of healthy adults. To increase sequencing depth and limit assay-specific biases, different laboratories used diverse techniques to prepare libraries and sequence TCR repertoires. What the work shows at the level of the full study, not this receptor alone: Higher generation probabilities were observed for clonotypes shared by all four sorted-subset donors than for non-shared clonotypes. Even with the large sequencing depth, rarefaction of the sorted-subset datasets indicated that sequencing was incomplete. Across a handful of donors, roughly 5.1% of naive CD4, 3% to 4% of naive CD8, under 2.5% of memory CD4, and around 0.4% of memory CD8 clonotypes were shared. The genetic and exposure-history diversity represented was limited by the small number of donors. Based on pairwise subsampling, the degree of clonotype sharing among donors was expected to be affected by sequencing depth. Sampling was restricted to blood, and TCR repertoires in tissue are likely to differ from TCR repertoires in blood. Naive subsets generally had larger estimated clonotype richness than memory subsets.

This clone occurred once. No antigen is known for it. The input lacks base qualities; no much larger clone sits a single base away. The sample carries other DNA sequences with the same CDR3. Donors were healthy HIV-negative adults with no recently reported acute infections or vaccinations. Only Caucasian adults living in Nashville, Tennessee, USA were represented among the donors. CD4+ T cells were enriched through magnetic negative selection, after which naive cells were positively selected on CD45RA and the remaining negative fraction served as the memory subset. After blood collection by leukapheresis, PBMCs were isolated using Ficoll-Histopaque density gradient centrifugation and then cryopreserved in the vapor phase of liquid nitrogen. Analytical flow cytometry was used to check the purity and quantity of every magnetically sorted T cell population. Genomic DNA was isolated from every sorted fraction and measured by UV absorbance on a Nanodrop 2000c.

The CDR1 and CDR2 encoded by the germline V gene are SGDLS and YYNGEE. V and J are truncated by 3 bases and 5 bases respectively, leaving an intervening sequence of 11 bases. The CDR3 covers 13 residues, taking in both the cysteine and the phenylalanine. CDR3 DNA is the only sequence kept; it has 39 bases, read in frame from the first base. TCR CDR3 regions were amplified from genomic DNA by multiplex PCR using the deep immunoSEQ assay. Extracted genomic DNA from each cell subset was distributed evenly across all wells of several immunoSEQ 96-well plates, and each plate was treated as a replicate. For sorted subsets, about 200 ng genomic DNA, equal to about 30,000 T cell genomes, was loaded into each replicate PCR. The purified libraries were quantified using a Qubit 3.0 fluorometer, sized with a Bioanalyzer 2100, and then quantified again using the KAPA Library Quantification kit. Every immunoSEQ 96-well plate was sequenced on a dedicated single-read 150-cycle Illumina NextSeq 550 flow cell. The original pipeline was this. Because only junctional sequences without quality scores were contained in the immunoSEQ output, filtering matching that applied to full-length reads could not be performed. Sequences were annotated with PyIR, a Python wrapper for IgBLAST v1.9, and V/J genes and CDR3 were assigned using IMGT germline references. Reads were filtered out if the reads had weak V/J assignments (E-value above 1e-6), no CDR3, stop codons, out-of-frame junctions, or ambiguous translated residues. V3J clonotypes were defined by identical inferred V gene, J gene, and CDR3 amino acid sequence. To compute the percentage overlap between repertoires, the number of shared unique clonotypes was divided by the size of the smaller repertoire. Richness of each repertoire was evaluated using RTK rarefaction, the Chao1 estimator, and Recon v2.1 estimates of unobserved clonotypes. For all TCRbeta clonotypes obtained by the gDNA method from several donors, generation probabilities were computed with OLGA. The immuneACCESS repertoire file appears here via TCRdb, limited to in-frame rearrangements. These files lack a portion of the clones; in checked studies, under half of the deficit traces to unresolved V genes, and the cause of the others is not known. That table furnishes V, J and clone size, whereas the DNA furnished D and trimming. This sample comprises roughly 1.5 million clones, nearly 99% of them detected only once. The ten largest clonotypes hold less than 0.55% of the sample.

The clonotype comes from a man aged 25 to 40 in good health. The chain couples TRBV9 to TRBJ1-2; TRBD1 is a weak D gene call, 5 bases matching. The sample comprised naive CD4+ T cells sorted from blood. The cell subset or site label, as the study defines it: CD45RA+ positively selected. CDR3 loop: CASSAGVLYGYTF. The nucleotides read TGTGCCAGCAGCGCGGGGGTTCTTTATGGCTACACCTTC.